This T cell receptor (beta chain) was profiled in a study of cytomegalovirus exposure and HLA in healthy donors. This PCR relied on a set of 60 Vbeta primers and 13 Jbeta primers. The method was immunoSEQ multiplex PCR; TCRdb's version includes in-frame clones alone and lacks a portion of them. In the table there are some 130,000 clones, approximately 80% of which are singletons. J was trimmed by 5 bases and V by 3 bases; bases with no gene match: 2. Germline V gene sequence: CDR1 SGHVS, CDR2 FQNEAQ. The CDR3 is made up of 15 amino acids. The chain is built from TRBV7-8 and TRBJ2-2; 11 bases fit TRBD1. The sequence was obtained from a male donor in good health and CMV-seropositive. Sequenced material: PBMCs. The chain's CDR3 is CASSFRDRGTGELFF. CDR3 nucleotides: TGTGCCAGCAGCTTCCGGGACAGGGGGACCGGGGAGCTGTTTTTT.